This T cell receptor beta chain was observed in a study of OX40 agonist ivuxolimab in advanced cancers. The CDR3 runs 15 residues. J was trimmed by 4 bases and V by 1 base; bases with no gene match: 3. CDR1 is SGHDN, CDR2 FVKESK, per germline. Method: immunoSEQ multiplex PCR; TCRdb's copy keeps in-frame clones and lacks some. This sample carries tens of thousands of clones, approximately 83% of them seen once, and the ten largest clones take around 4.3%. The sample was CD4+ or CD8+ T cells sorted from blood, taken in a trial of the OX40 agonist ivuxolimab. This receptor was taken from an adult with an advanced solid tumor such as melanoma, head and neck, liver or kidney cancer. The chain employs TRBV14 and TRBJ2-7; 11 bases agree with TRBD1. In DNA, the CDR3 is TGTGCCAGCAGCCAAGGGACAGGGGGCGTTTACGAGCAGTACTTC. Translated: CASSQGTGGVYEQYF. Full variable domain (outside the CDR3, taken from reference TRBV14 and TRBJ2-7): EAGVTQFPSHSVIEKGQTVTLRCDPISGHDNLYWYRRVMGKEIKFLLHFVKESKQDESGMPNNRFLAERTGGTYSTLKVQPAELEDSGVYFCASSQGTGGVYEQYFGPGTRLTVT.